This TCR beta chain came from a study of STAT3 mutations in large granular lymphocyte leukemia. Study information: More than 30% of treated T-LGLL patients showed hematologic response to immunosuppression. Findings of the study overall: Clonal expansion was inferred from samples taken at other timepoints. After therapy, 6 of 18 patients switched clonotypes, all new clones STAT3 wild type. At least one immunodominant TCR beta clonotype appeared in every T-cell large granular lymphocyte leukemia patient.

Only in-frame clones appear in the TCRdb table, and some are missing; sequencing was by immunoSEQ multiplex PCR. The sample holds about 24,000 clones, about 94% seen once. As to this clone: No antigen is known for it.

Sequencing was carried out using peripheral blood mononuclear cells. The receptor was derived from a man aged 40-49 years with T-cell large granular lymphocyte leukemia. Some clones in this sample may be carry-over from other donors' samples.

Here the CDR3 reads CASSQEVRQNYGYTF. The CDR3 DNA is TGCGCCAGCAGCCAAGAGGTACGACAAAACTATGGCTACACCTTC. V gene TRBV4-3 combines with J gene TRBJ1-2; no definite D call. The CDR3 spans 15 residues. V lost 0 bases and J lost 2, with 10 bases in between. Germline values: CDR1 LGHNA, CDR2 YSLEER.